This T cell receptor beta chain stems from a study of T-cell memory formation after mild COVID-19. Study at large: TCR clusters showed largely donor specificity. Notes on the study in general: Mainly CM and EM harbored the contracting CD4+ clones; mainly EMRA harbored the CD8+ ones. CD4/CD8 balance characterized clones contracting day 15 to 85, and CD4+ skew characterized later expanders.

In regard to this clonotype: Its matching antigen is unknown.

Via MiXCR, TCRdb re-called the 5' RACE reads, giving one row per CDR3 protein. Here the sample spans 150,000 or so distinct CDR3 sequences, 30% to 35% being singletons. The V segment lost 4 bases and the J segment 4 bases; nucleotides outside the gene matches: 7. The CDR3 spans 14 residues. Per the germline V gene, CDR1 is SQVTM and CDR2 is ANQGSEA. Sequenced sample: PBMCs or a T cell subset sorted from them (not recorded which). The TCR sequence derives from an adult woman who had mild COVID-19 (a few samples of this study predate the infection). Cell type and time point are not known. The chain uses TRBV29-1 and TRBJ2-7; 10 bases are a match to TRBD1. CDR3 protein: CSVVRGQGSYEQYF. In DNA form, the CDR3 reads TGCAGCGTTGTCAGGGGACAGGGGTCTTACGAGCAGTACTTC.